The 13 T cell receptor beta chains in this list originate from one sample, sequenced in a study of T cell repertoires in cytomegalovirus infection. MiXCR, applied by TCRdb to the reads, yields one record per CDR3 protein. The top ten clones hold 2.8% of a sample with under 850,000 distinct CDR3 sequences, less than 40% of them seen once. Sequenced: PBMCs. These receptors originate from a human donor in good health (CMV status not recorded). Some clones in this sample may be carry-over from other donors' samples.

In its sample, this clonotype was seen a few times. This chain's CDR3 is CASSLAGLNEQFF. The CDR3 DNA sequence: TGTGCCAGCAGCCTCGCGGGGTTGAATGAGCAGTTCTTC. The chain combines TRBV7-3 with TRBJ2-1; tentatively, D is TRBD2 (6 bases). V lost 5 bases and J 7 bases, leaving 12 bases between the germline ends. The CDR3 has 13 amino acids. The germline CDR1 and CDR2 sequences are SGHTA and FQGTGA.

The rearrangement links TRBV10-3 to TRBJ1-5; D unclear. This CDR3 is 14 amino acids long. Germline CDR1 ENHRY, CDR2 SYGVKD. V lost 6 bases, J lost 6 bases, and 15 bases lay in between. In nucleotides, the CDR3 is TGTGCCATCAGCGAGGGCCGAGATGTTCAGCCCCAGCATTTT. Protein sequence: CAISEGRDVQPQHF.

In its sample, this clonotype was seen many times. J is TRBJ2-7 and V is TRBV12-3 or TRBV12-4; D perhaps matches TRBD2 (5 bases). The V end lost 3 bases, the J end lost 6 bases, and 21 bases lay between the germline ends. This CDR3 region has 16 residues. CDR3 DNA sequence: TGTGCCAGCAGTTTCGGGGAGATCTATGGTCGGAGCGAGCAGTACTTC. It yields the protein CASSFGEIYGRSEQYF.

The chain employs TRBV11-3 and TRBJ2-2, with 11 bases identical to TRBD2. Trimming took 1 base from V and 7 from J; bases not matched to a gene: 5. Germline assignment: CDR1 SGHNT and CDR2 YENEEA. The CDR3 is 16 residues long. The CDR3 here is CASSLALAGGNGELFF. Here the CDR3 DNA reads TGTGCCAGCAGCTTAGCCCTAGCGGGGGGAAACGGGGAGCTGTTTTTT.

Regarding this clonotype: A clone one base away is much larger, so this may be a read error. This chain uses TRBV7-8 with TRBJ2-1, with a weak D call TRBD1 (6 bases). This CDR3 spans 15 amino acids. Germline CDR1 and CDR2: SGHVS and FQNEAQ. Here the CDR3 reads CDSSLLGTMLNEQFF. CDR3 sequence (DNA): TGTGACAGCAGCTTACTCGGGACAATGTTGAATGAGCAGTTCTTC.

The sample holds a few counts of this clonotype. CDR3 in DNA: TGTGCCAGCAGTCAAGACGTACTAAACACCTACGAGCAGTACTTC. It yields the protein CASSQDVLNTYEQYF. The chain couples TRBV28 to TRBJ2-7; unclear D gene. V was cut by 5 bases and J by 2 bases, with 16 bases left in between. The CDR3 contains 15 residues. The germline gives CDR1 MDHEN, CDR2 SYDVKM.

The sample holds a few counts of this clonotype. The CDR3, as DNA: TGTGCCAGCAGCCAAGAGGTCTCGCGGGGGGAGCTGTTTTTT. Amino acids: CASSQEVSRGELFF. The chain employs TRBV4-2 and TRBJ2-2, with unresolved D. Germline values: CDR1 LGHNA, CDR2 YNFKEQ. This CDR3 spans 14 amino acids. Trimming took off 0 bases at V and 8 bases at J, with 10 bases between the two ends.

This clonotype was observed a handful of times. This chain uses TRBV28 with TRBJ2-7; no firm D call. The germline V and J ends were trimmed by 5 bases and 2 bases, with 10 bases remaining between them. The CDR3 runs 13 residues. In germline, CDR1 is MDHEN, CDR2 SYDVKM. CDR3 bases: TGTGCCAGCAGTGACCGGAAAGCCTACGAGCAGTACTTC. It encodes CASSDRKAYEQYF.

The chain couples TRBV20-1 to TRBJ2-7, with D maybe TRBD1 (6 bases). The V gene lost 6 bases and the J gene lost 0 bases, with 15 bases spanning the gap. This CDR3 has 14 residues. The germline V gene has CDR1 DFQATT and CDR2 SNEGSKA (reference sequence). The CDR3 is CSALGQWTSYEQYF. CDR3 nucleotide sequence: TGCAGTGCACTGGGACAATGGACCTCCTACGAGCAGTACTTC.

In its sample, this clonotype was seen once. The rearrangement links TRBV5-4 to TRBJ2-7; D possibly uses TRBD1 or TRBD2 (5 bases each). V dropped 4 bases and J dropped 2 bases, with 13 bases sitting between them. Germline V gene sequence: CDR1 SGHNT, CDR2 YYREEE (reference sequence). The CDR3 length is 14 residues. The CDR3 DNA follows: TGTGCCAGCAGCCGAGGGACGGAAGCCTACGAGCAGTACTTC. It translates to CASSRGTEAYEQYF.

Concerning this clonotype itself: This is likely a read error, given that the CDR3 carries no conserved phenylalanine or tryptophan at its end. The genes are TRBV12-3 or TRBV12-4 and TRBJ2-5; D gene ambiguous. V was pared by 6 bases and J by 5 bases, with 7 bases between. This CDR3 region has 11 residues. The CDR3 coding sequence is TGTGCCAGCAGGGATCACGAGACCCAGTACTTA. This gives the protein CASRDHETQYL.

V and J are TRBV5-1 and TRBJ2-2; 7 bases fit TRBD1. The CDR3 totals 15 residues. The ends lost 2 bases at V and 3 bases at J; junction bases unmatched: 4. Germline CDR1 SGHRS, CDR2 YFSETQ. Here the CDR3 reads CASSFDRDYTGELFF. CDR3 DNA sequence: TGCGCCAGCAGCTTCGACAGGGATTACACCGGGGAGCTGTTTTTT.

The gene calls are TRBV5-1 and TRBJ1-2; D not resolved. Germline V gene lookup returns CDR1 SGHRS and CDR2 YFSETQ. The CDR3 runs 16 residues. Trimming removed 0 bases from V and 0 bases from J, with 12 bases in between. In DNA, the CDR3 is TGCGCCAGCAGCTTGGCCCTGGCGGCAGCTAACTATGGCTACACCTTC. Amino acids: CASSLALAAANYGYTF.